The rows below give T cell receptor beta chains drawn from one sample of a study of PD-L1 blockade in urothelial cancer. The repertoire was sequenced with immunoSEQ multiplex PCR; TCRdb's copy has only in-frame clones and lacks some. The table lists around 53,000 clones, about 85% of them singletons. The sample in question was PBMCs, obtained around atezolizumab (anti-PD-L1) treatment. These receptors were collected from a man aged 50 to 60 with urothelial cancer. Each CDR3 is given with its conserved first and last residue. The D gene is left open where the match is weak. Size is omitted from some rows. Given values are once, few, many or a class for expanded clones.

D gene: TRBD2; J gene: TRBJ2-7; clone size: .; V gene: TRBV6-1; CDR3 protein: CASSVLWTGIAGYEQYF; CDR3 DNA: TGTGCCAGCAGTGTTCTATGGACCGGGATAGCGGGCTACGAGCAGTACTTC
D gene: TRBD1; J gene: TRBJ1-2; clone size: .; V gene: TRBV9; CDR3 protein: CASSPMTGPYGYTF; CDR3 DNA: TGTGCCAGCAGCCCTATGACAGGGCCCTATGGCTACACCTTC
D gene: .; J gene: TRBJ2-7; clone size: .; V gene: TRBV5-1; CDR3 protein: CASSLGLDIREQYF; CDR3 DNA: TGCGCCAGCAGCTTGGGGTTGGACATACGCGAGCAGTACTTC
D gene: TRBD1; J gene: TRBJ1-5; clone size: once; V gene: TRBV6-7; CDR3 protein: CASSHRGNSNQPQHF; CDR3 DNA: TGTGCCAGCAGCCACAGGGGGAATAGCAATCAGCCCCAGCATTTT
D gene: TRBD1; J gene: TRBJ1-2; clone size: .; V gene: TRBV7-2; CDR3 protein: CASSLWTGDNGYTF; CDR3 DNA: TGTGCCAGCAGCCTATGGACAGGGGACAATGGCTACACCTTC
D gene: TRBD2; J gene: TRBJ2-4; clone size: .; V gene: TRBV15; CDR3 protein: CATSINSGGENIQYF; CDR3 DNA: TGTGCCACCAGCATAAATAGCGGGGGGGAAAACATTCAGTACTTC
D gene: TRBD1; J gene: TRBJ2-6; clone size: .; V gene: TRBV19; CDR3 protein: CASSANRGTGANVLTF; CDR3 DNA: TGTGCCAGTAGTGCCAACAGGGGAACTGGGGCCAACGTCCTGACTTTC
D gene: .; J gene: TRBJ2-3; clone size: few; V gene: TRBV9; CDR3 protein: CASSRDNPTDTQYF; CDR3 DNA: TGTGCCAGCAGCCGGGACAACCCCACAGATACGCAGTATTTT
D gene: TRBD2; J gene: TRBJ2-1; clone size: once; V gene: TRBV23-1; CDR3 protein: CASSRLEPGLAGGLDEQFF; CDR3 DNA: TGCGCCAGCAGTCGGTTAGAACCGGGACTAGCGGGAGGGTTGGATGAGCAGTTCTTC
D gene: .; J gene: TRBJ2-2; clone size: .; V gene: TRBV7-3; CDR3 protein: CASSLTATNTGELFF; CDR3 DNA: TGTGCCAGCAGCTTAACAGCCACGAACACCGGGGAGCTGTTTTTT
D gene: .; J gene: TRBJ2-7; clone size: .; V gene: TRBV10-3; CDR3 protein: CAISSLYEQYF; CDR3 DNA: TGTGCCATCAGTTCCCTCTACGAGCAGTACTTC
D gene: TRBD2; J gene: TRBJ2-1; clone size: .; V gene: TRBV5-1; CDR3 protein: CASSTGLAGGHNEQFF; CDR3 DNA: TGCGCCAGCAGCACGGGACTAGCGGGGGGCCACAATGAGCAGTTCTTC
D gene: TRBD1; J gene: TRBJ1-2; clone size: .; V gene: TRBV7-2; CDR3 protein: CASSSTSGTGGNGYTF; CDR3 DNA: TGTGCCAGCAGCTCCACCTCCGGGACAGGGGGTAATGGCTACACCTTC
D gene: TRBD2; J gene: TRBJ2-7; clone size: .; V gene: TRBV6-5; CDR3 protein: CASEISGVNYEQYF; CDR3 DNA: TGTGCCAGTGAGATTAGCGGGGTTAACTACGAGCAGTACTTC